The 30 T cell receptor beta chains given below trace back to one sample, sequenced in a study of control samples from healthy donors and cancer patients. Clones were sequenced by immunoSEQ multiplex PCR, and TCRdb holds only the in-frame ones, with some missing. The sample lists 90,000 to 150,000 clones; roughly 90% were seen once. The sequenced sample consisted of blood. These receptors were collected from a man aged 50-59 years in good health.

The chain combines TRBV5-8 with TRBJ2-5; TRBD2 agrees at 14 bases. Germline trimming cut 7 bases from V and 1 base from J; bases unmatched to any gene: 15. The V gene's germline CDR1 is SGHTS and CDR2 YDEGEE. The CDR3 is 19 residues long. CDR3 sequence: CASPLGFPGLAGVQETQYF. The CDR3 DNA follows: TGTGCCAGCCCCTTGGGGTTCCCGGGACTAGCGGGGGTCCAAGAGACCCAGTACTTC.

The genes are TRBV9 and TRBJ2-1; tentative D call: TRBD1 (6 bases). The length of the CDR3 is 14 residues. V shed 2 bases and J shed 5 bases, with 11 bases lying between them. CDR1 and CDR2 (germline): SGDLS, YYNGEE. The CDR3 sequence is CASSVMDSNNEQFF. CDR3 DNA sequence: TGTGCCAGCAGCGTCATGGACAGCAACAATGAGCAGTTCTTC.

This sequence joins TRBV11-2 and TRBJ1-2, with D perhaps TRBD1 (6 bases). Germline V gene lookup returns CDR1 SGHAT and CDR2 FQNNGV. V lost 5 bases and J 4 bases, leaving 11 bases between the germline ends. This CDR3 has 13 amino acids. CDR3 nucleotide sequence: TGTGCCAGCAGCCAAACAGGGATCTATGGCTACACCTTC. Residues: CASSQTGIYGYTF.

The rearrangement uses TRBV27 and TRBJ2-3; 9 nucleotides match TRBD1. There are 17 residues in the CDR3. J was trimmed by 6 bases and V by 2 bases; bases with no gene match: 12. Germline loops: CDR1 MNHEY, CDR2 SMNVEV (reference sequence). CDR3 bases: TGTGCCAGCAGTTTAGGGTGGGGACAGGGATATTCGGATACGCAGTATTTT. Translation: CASSLGWGQGYSDTQYF.

The J gene is TRBJ2-5, the V gene TRBV5-6; D gene uncertain. Germline-derived CDR1 and CDR2 are SGHDT and YYEEEE. This CDR3 region has 14 residues. V lost 4 bases and J lost 5, with 15 bases in between. For the CDR3, the DNA is TGTGCCAGCAGCAGACGTAGTGAGCTTGAGACCCAGTACTTC. It encodes CASSRRSELETQYF.

The chain has TRBV5-4 and TRBJ1-1, with TRBD1 as a possible D gene (5 bases). Trimming pared 4 bases from V and 0 bases from J, leaving 13 bases between. The CDR3 spans 15 residues. Germline CDR1 is SGHNT and CDR2 is YYREEE (reference sequence). The CDR3 is CASSPRDGLNTEAFF. CDR3 sequence (DNA): TGTGCCAGCAGCCCGAGGGACGGTCTGAACACTGAAGCTTTCTTT.

The rearrangement uses TRBV3-1 (or the pseudogene TRBV3-2) and TRBJ2-5; possible D gene TRBD2, 7 bases. V shed 4 bases and J shed 4 bases, with 19 bases lying between them. Germline CDR1 reads LGHDT; CDR2 reads YNNKEL (reference sequence). This CDR3 is built from 16 residues. CDR3 coding DNA: TGTGCCAGCAGCCCCCGCAGGGGTTGGGGGGGAGAGACCCAGTACTTC. It codes for CASSPRRGWGGETQYF.

The CDR3 DNA sequence: TGTGCCAGCAGCTTCGGGACAGGGGTGTCTGGCTACACCTTC. Protein sequence: CASSFGTGVSGYTF. The V and J genes are TRBV9 and TRBJ1-2; 10 bases fit TRBD1. The germline V gene encodes CDR1 SGDLS and CDR2 YYNGEE. The CDR3 loop spans 14 amino acids. V dropped 4 bases and J dropped 7; count of bases not matched to a gene: 7.

The chain combines TRBV7-2 with TRBJ1-2, with TRBD1 matching over 7 bases. Trimming at V came to 5 bases and at J to 1 base, leaving 7 bases not matched to a gene. Germline values: CDR1 SGHTA, CDR2 FQGNSA. CDR3 length equals 15 residues. The CDR3 here is CASSPTGVGNYGYTF. DNA of the CDR3: TGTGCCAGCAGCCCTACAGGGGTGGGTAACTATGGCTACACCTTC.

V is TRBV6-6 and J is TRBJ2-3, with D possibly called TRBD1 or TRBD2 (5 bases each). Germline lookup yields CDR1 MNHNY and CDR2 SVGAGI (reference sequence). The CDR3 totals 13 residues. Trimming pared 5 bases from V and 6 bases from J, leaving 12 bases between. This chain's CDR3 is CASSPGTVDTQYF. CDR3 bases: TGTGCCAGCAGTCCAGGGACGGTTGATACGCAGTATTTT.

A single count supports this clone. V and J are TRBV7-8 and TRBJ1-1; D remains ambiguous. In germline, CDR1 is SGHVS, CDR2 FQNEAQ. The CDR3 contains 14 residues. Trimming took off 4 bases at V and 0 bases at J, with 9 bases between the two ends. CDR3 DNA: TGTGCCAGCAGCTCCGTTACCCTGAACACTGAAGCTTTCTTT. The encoded protein is CASSSVTLNTEAFF.

The chain joins TRBV6-1 to TRBJ2-5; TRBD1 is a possible D gene (6 bases). The ends were cut back, 4 bases at V and 0 bases at J, with 24 bases in the middle. Per the germline V gene, CDR1 is MNHNS and CDR2 is SASEGT. There are 19 residues in the CDR3. The CDR3 loop reads CASSGTDSPIYLYQETQYF. The CDR3 region has the DNA TGTGCCAGCAGTGGGACGGACAGCCCAATATATTTATACCAAGAGACCCAGTACTTC.

The chain combines TRBV6-1 with TRBJ2-5; tentatively, D is TRBD1 (5 bases). The CDR3 is 16 amino acids. Germline CDR1 MNHNS, CDR2 SASEGT. Trimming cost V 1 base and J 2 bases, with 14 bases left between them. The CDR3 loop is CASSEGAGPRQETQYF. CDR3 DNA: TGTGCCAGCAGTGAAGGGGCAGGGCCTCGTCAAGAGACCCAGTACTTC.

V gene TRBV3-1 (or the pseudogene TRBV3-2) combines with J gene TRBJ1-4; no firm D call. The CDR3 runs 14 residues. The germline CDR1 and CDR2 sequences are LGHDT and YNNKEL (reference sequence). V lost 0 bases and J lost 4, with 6 bases in between. The CDR3 DNA reads as TGTGCCAGCAGCCAAGAGATCAGTAATGAAAAACTGTTTTTT. The encoded protein is CASSQEISNEKLFF.

The chain uses TRBV4-1 and TRBJ2-7, with D hard to call. The CDR3 totals 14 residues. V was trimmed by 4 bases and J by 1 base, leaving 11 bases between them. The germline gives CDR1 MGHRA, CDR2 YSYEKL. The CDR3 sequence is CASSRTLESYEQYF. The CDR3, as DNA: TGCGCCAGCAGCCGAACTCTGGAGTCCTACGAGCAGTACTTC.

The genes are TRBV6-5 and TRBJ2-5, with no clear D. Trimming pared 2 bases from V and 5 bases from J, leaving 15 bases between. Looked up from germline, CDR1 is MNHEY and CDR2 is SVGAGI. The CDR3 loop spans 15 amino acids. The CDR3 region has the DNA TGTGCCAGCAGTTACACGGGTACCCCGGAGGAGACCCAGTACTTC. Translation: CASSYTGTPEETQYF.

The rearrangement uses TRBV19 and TRBJ2-7; TRBD1 or TRBD2 may be the D gene (5 bases each). Germline assignment: CDR1 LNHDA and CDR2 SQIVND (reference sequence). Trimming removed 10 bases from V and 4 bases from J, with 14 bases in between. The CDR3 covers 12 residues. CDR3 sequence reads: CATRDLLYEQYF. DNA of the CDR3: TGTGCCACTCGGGACCTTTTATACGAGCAGTACTTC.

The V call is TRBV15, the J call TRBJ1-2; D is undetermined. Germline V CDR1 and CDR2: LNHNV, YYDKDF (reference sequence). This CDR3 has 16 amino acids. V was pared by 2 bases and J by 8 bases, with 21 bases between. CDR3 bases: TGTGCCACCAGCAGATCCCTGACAAGTTCTATGGGGGGCTACACCTTC. Translated, it gives CATSRSLTSSMGGYTF.

This sequence joins TRBV10-3 and TRBJ2-3, with TRBD1 as a possible D gene (5 bases). V was clipped by 4 bases and J by 4 bases, with 6 bases between them. Germline V gives CDR1 ENHRY, CDR2 SYGVKD. The CDR3 spans 12 residues. The CDR3 DNA reads as TGTGCCATCAGTGCAGGGTCAGATACGCAGTATTTT. This sequence encodes CAISAGSDTQYF.

About this clone itself: This sample also contains other DNA sequences that code for the same CDR3. The chain is built from TRBV5-1 and TRBJ1-1; 7 bases agree with TRBD1. V was pared by 0 bases and J by 5 bases, with 4 bases of the junction left unmatched. The CDR3 contains 14 residues. Germline values: CDR1 SGHRS, CDR2 YFSETQ. For the CDR3, the DNA is TGCGCCAGCAGCTTGGGACAGGGAGGAACTGAAGCTTTCTTT. Amino acid sequence: CASSLGQGGTEAFF.

V gene TRBV19 combines with J gene TRBJ1-1; D is perhaps TRBD1 (5 bases). This CDR3 contains 17 residues. Per germline, CDR1 LNHDA and CDR2 SQIVND (reference sequence). Trimming removed 4 bases from V and 0 bases from J, with 18 bases in between. The CDR3: CASSRGIADTLNTEAFF. CDR3 bases: TGTGCCAGTAGTAGGGGGATAGCGGACACCTTGAACACTGAAGCTTTCTTT.

There are a few counts of this clone. The chain employs TRBV6-6 and TRBJ1-1; no clear D gene. Trimming shortened V by 1 base and J by 0 bases, and 6 bases separated the two germline ends. Germline V gene lookup returns CDR1 MNHNY and CDR2 SVGAGI (reference sequence). The CDR3 sequence is 14 residues long. The CDR3 region is CASSYLALNTEAFF. The CDR3 region has the DNA TGTGCCAGCAGTTACTTGGCATTGAACACTGAAGCTTTCTTT.

V usage is TRBV28 and J usage is TRBJ1-3; D not certain. The CDR3 loop spans 15 amino acids. Germline V CDR1 and CDR2: MDHEN, SYDVKM. V dropped 2 bases and J dropped 0 bases, with 8 bases sitting between them. The CDR3 here is CASSLDRISGNTIYF. In nucleotides, the CDR3 is TGTGCCAGCAGTTTAGACCGGATCTCTGGAAACACCATATATTTT.

With respect to this clone: Other nucleotide sequences in the sample specify the same CDR3. The chain joins TRBV5-1 to TRBJ2-2; perhaps TRBD2 as D (6 bases). The CDR3 totals 16 residues. Between the trimmed V and J ends, which lost 0 bases and 2 bases, there was a span of 11 bases. The germline gives CDR1 SGHRS, CDR2 YFSETQ. The chain's CDR3 is CASSLAGRPNTGELFF. CDR3 coding DNA: TGCGCCAGCAGCTTGGCAGGGAGGCCTAACACCGGGGAGCTGTTTTTT.

The rearrangement links TRBV6-5 to TRBJ2-7; D may correspond to TRBD1 or TRBD2 (5 bases each). V lost 8 bases and J 3 bases, leaving 8 bases between the germline ends. There are 11 residues in the CDR3. Germline values: CDR1 MNHEY, CDR2 SVGAGI. The CDR3 region is CASEGLYEQYF. The CDR3 DNA reads TGTGCCAGCGAGGGGCTCTACGAGCAGTACTTC.

The V gene is TRBV6-5, the J gene TRBJ1-1; TRBD1 matches at 12 bases. Germline V CDR1 and CDR2: MNHEY, SVGAGI. The CDR3 runs to 15 residues. V was clipped by 5 bases and J by 2 bases; unmatched bases: 3. The CDR3 spells CASSQGQGANTEAFF. The CDR3 bases are TGTGCCAGCAGTCAGGGACAGGGGGCAAACACTGAAGCTTTCTTT.

This clone was seen a single time. V gene TRBV6-5 combines with J gene TRBJ1-2; D is undetermined. CDR3 size: 12 residues. From germline, CDR1 is MNHEY and CDR2 SVGAGI. Trimming took 6 bases from V and 6 from J, leaving 11 bases between them. The CDR3 DNA sequence: TGTGCCAGCAGGGGTCTAACGGATGGCTACACCTTC. Translation gives CASRGLTDGYTF.

The V gene is TRBV21-1, the J gene TRBJ1-2. TRBV21-1 is recorded as a pseudogene. The CDR3 runs to 14 residues. CDR3: CASSKEPAPYPYTF. For the CDR3, the DNA is TGTGCCAGCAGCAAAGAACCGGCCCCGTACCCCTACACCTTC.

The V call is TRBV29-1, the J call TRBJ1-2, with D possibly TRBD1 on 5 matching bases. The germline V gene has CDR1 SQVTM and CDR2 ANQGSEA. The CDR3 length is 12 residues. The V end lost 3 bases, the J end lost 5 bases, and 10 bases lay between the germline ends. The CDR3, as DNA: TGCAGCGTTGACACAGGAGTATATGGCTACACCTTC. Amino acid sequence: CSVDTGVYGYTF.

The chain couples TRBV18 to TRBJ2-1; D is perhaps TRBD1 or TRBD2 (7 bases each). Germline values: CDR1 KGHSH, CDR2 LQKENI. This CDR3 comprises 20 residues. V was pared by 2 bases and J by 0 bases, with 23 bases between. CDR3 region: CASSPTPGRGRGGSYNEQFF. The CDR3, as DNA: TGTGCCAGCTCACCAACCCCGGGAAGGGGGCGCGGGGGCTCCTACAATGAGCAGTTCTTC.